This TCR beta chain is from a study of monozygotic twins with cystic fibrosis. Note on this clone: No antigen is known for it.

The repertoire was sequenced with immunoSEQ multiplex PCR; TCRdb's copy has only in-frame clones and lacks some. The table has roughly 24,000 clones, about 97% seen once. V lost 2 bases to trimming and J lost 3 bases, with 12 bases between them. The CDR3 runs to 15 residues. The germline V gene encodes CDR1 SGDLS and CDR2 YYNGEE. Study-wide results and limits: The repertoire was suggested to be naive-dominated, clonality median roughly 0.0093. Monozygotic CF twins shared more identical nucleotide clonotypes than unrelated patients.

The chain joins TRBV9 to TRBJ2-1, with D perhaps TRBD2 (6 bases). Sequences were obtained from blood. The source of this sequence is a girl aged 10-17 years with cystic fibrosis. CDR3 region: CASSVGTPLYNEQFF. CDR3 in DNA: TGTGCCAGCAGCGTCGGGACTCCCCTCTACAATGAGCAGTTCTTC.